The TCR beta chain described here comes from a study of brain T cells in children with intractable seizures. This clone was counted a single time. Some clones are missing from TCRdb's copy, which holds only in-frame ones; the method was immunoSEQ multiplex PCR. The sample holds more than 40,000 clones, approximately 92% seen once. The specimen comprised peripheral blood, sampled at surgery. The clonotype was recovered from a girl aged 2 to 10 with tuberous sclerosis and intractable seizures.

Written as DNA, the CDR3 is TGTGCCAGCAGCCTGAGGACAGTCCAAGATGGCTACACCTTC. Protein: CASSLRTVQDGYTF. The rearrangement uses TRBV3-1 (or the pseudogene TRBV3-2) and TRBJ1-2; a possible D gene is TRBD1 (6 bases). Deletions cut 4 bases from V and 6 bases from J, with 15 bases between. The germline gives CDR1 LGHDT, CDR2 YNNKEL (reference sequence). The CDR3 runs to 14 residues.